This TCR beta chain derives from a study of shared clonotypes between healthy human individuals. On the study more broadly: There were three CD4 naive, three CD4 memory, two CD8 naive and one CD8 memory plates per donor.

Some 30,000 T cell genomes, or approximately 200 ng DNA, went into the sorted-subset replicate PCRs. This table comes from immunoSEQ multiplex PCR, and its TCRdb copy is limited to in-frame clones, with some not included. Found here are some 1,600,000 clones, 95% to 99% of them singletons; the top ten hold roughly 0.45%. Study findings and constraints: Relative to their counterparts shared across all four donors, non-shared clonotypes exhibited diminished generation probabilities.

Germline V gene data show CDR1 as SGHTA and CDR2 as FQGNSA. The length of the CDR3 is 19 residues. V gave up 2 bases and J gave up 2 bases; unmatched junction bases: 8. Regarding this clone: Its specificity is unknown.

Sequencing was performed on naive CD4+ T cells sorted from blood. Subset given: CD45RA+ positively selected. The chain uses TRBV7-2 and TRBJ2-3; 15 bases map to TRBD2. The clonotype comes from a young man in good health. The CDR3: CASSLRWTSGRANTDTQYF. Written as DNA, the CDR3 is TGTGCCAGCAGCTTACGATGGACTAGCGGGAGGGCCAACACAGATACGCAGTATTTT.